This T cell receptor beta chain was recorded in a study of OX40 agonist ivuxolimab in advanced cancers. Study as a whole: Among those enrolled, mean age was 60 years (range roughly 20 to 85) and 82.7% were male. Notes on the study in general: Relative to CD4+ cells, CD8+ T cells on average had more expanded clones.

V gave up 4 bases and J gave up 5 bases; unmatched junction bases: 8. Looked up from germline, CDR1 is SGHRS and CDR2 is YFSETQ. This CDR3 has 14 residues. TCRdb keeps only in-frame clones here, not all; method: immunoSEQ multiplex PCR. This table holds fewer than 55,000 clones, around four fifths found once. Of note for this clone: Its target is not known.

The source was CD4+ or CD8+ T cells sorted from blood, collected in a trial of the OX40 agonist ivuxolimab. This sequence was found in an adult with an advanced solid tumor such as melanoma, head and neck, liver or kidney cancer. The chain combines TRBV5-1 with TRBJ2-7; 8 bases fit TRBD1. DNA of the CDR3: TGCGCCAGCAGCCGGACGACAGGGGTGGACGAGCAGTACTTC. Protein sequence: CASSRTTGVDEQYF.